This T cell receptor beta chain comes out of a study of blood T cell repertoires in COVID-19. About the study: Samples taken during acute and convalescent COVID-19 were collected in the United States, Italy and Spain. Sources were T cells, B-cell-depleted T cells, or PBMCs; the material itself was cDNA or gDNA.

There are 16 residues in the CDR3. Germline assignment: CDR1 SGHTA and CDR2 FQGTGA. Trimming took 2 bases from V and 4 from J; bases not matched to a gene: 6. Under the authors' procedure: Reference gene primer amplification in the assay estimated nucleated cell counts. This table comes from immunoSEQ multiplex PCR, and its TCRdb copy is limited to in-frame clones, with some not included. That table supplies the V and J calls and clone size; D and trimming were determined from the DNA. The table includes roughly 250,000 clones, about 80% detected once. The V and J genes are TRBV7-3 and TRBJ2-3, with 10 positions matching TRBD2. Sample: peripheral blood. This clonotype was sampled from a human donor in a cohort sampled during active COVID-19. The CDR3 DNA sequence: TGTGCCAGCAGCTTAGGGCTAGCGGGAGCCTCAGATACGCAGTATTTT. It is translated as CASSLGLAGASDTQYF.